The present T cell receptor (beta chain) was sequenced within a study of T-cell memory formation after mild COVID-19. Study results and caveats: CD4+ clones that contracted lay mainly in CM and EM; CD8+ ones lay in EMRA. Researchers could not confirm that second-wave clones peaking on day 37 targeted SARS-CoV-2.

TCRdb fed the 5' RACE reads into MiXCR, producing one record per CDR3 protein. The sample has approximately 350,000 distinct CDR3 sequences; 10% to 15% are singletons. V was clipped by 2 bases and J by 6 bases; unmatched bases: 2. CDR1 is MDHEN, CDR2 SYDVKM, per germline. CDR3 size: 13 residues. In the case of this clonotype: Its antigen is not identified.

The chain joins TRBV28 to TRBJ2-7, with 9 bases fitting TRBD2. The TCR was taken from a man aged 18 to 30 who had mild COVID-19 (a few samples of this study predate the infection). Cell type and time point are not known. The material sequenced was PBMCs or a T cell subset sorted from them (not recorded which). CDR3: CASSLVTSGEQYV. CDR3 nucleotide sequence: TGTGCCAGCAGTTTAGTGACTAGCGGCGAGCAGTACGTC.